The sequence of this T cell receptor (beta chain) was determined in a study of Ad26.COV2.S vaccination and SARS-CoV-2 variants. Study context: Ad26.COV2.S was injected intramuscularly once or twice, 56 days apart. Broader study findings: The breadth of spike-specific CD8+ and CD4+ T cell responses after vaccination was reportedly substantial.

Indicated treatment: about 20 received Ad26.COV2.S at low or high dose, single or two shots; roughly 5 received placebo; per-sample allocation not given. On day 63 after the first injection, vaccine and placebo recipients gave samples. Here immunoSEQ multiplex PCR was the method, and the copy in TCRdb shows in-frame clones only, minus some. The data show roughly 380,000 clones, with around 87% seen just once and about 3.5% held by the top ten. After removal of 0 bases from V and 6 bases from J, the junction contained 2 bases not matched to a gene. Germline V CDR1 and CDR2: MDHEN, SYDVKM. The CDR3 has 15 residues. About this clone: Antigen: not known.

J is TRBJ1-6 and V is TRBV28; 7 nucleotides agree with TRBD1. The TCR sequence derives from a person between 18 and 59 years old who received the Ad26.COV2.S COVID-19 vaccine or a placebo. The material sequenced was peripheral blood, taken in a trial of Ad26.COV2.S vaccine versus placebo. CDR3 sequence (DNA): TGTGCCAGCAGTTTATGGGCAGGGGGTAATTCACCCCTCCACTTT. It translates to CASSLWAGGNSPLHF.